The rows below give T cell receptor beta chains drawn from one sample of a study of blood T cell repertoires in COVID-19. Assay used: immunoSEQ multiplex PCR; TCRdb lists only in-frame clones, some missing. The table records some 220,000 clones, around 80% of them present only once. Specimen: peripheral blood. The receptor set was obtained from a human donor in a cohort sampled during active COVID-19. Both conserved end residues are part of each CDR3. The D gene is left open where the match is weak. Not every row has a clone size; where given, it reads once, few, many or a size class.

TRBJ1-1,few,TRBV12-3/TRBV12-4,-,CASSLQMNTEAFF,TGTGCCAGCAGTTTACAGATGAACACTGAAGCTTTCTTT
TRBJ2-3,-,TRBV2,-,CASSDLTLISVFTWTQYF,TGTGCCAGCTCTGATCTGACGCTCATTAGCGTCTTCACGTGGACGCAGTATTTT
TRBJ2-3,-,TRBV27,TRBD2,CASSPRIAGTSDTQYF,TGTGCCAGCAGTCCCAGGATAGCGGGTACATCAGATACGCAGTATTTT
TRBJ1-2,-,TRBV5-8,-,CASSLVRSTF,TGTGCCAGCAGCTTGGTGCGGTCCACCTTC
TRBJ1-1,-,TRBV4-2,-,CASSQDWGDTEAFF,TGTGCCAGCAGCCAAGATTGGGGGGACACTGAAGCTTTCTTT
TRBJ2-1,-,TRBV27,TRBD1,CASSPDRGGDEQFF,TGTGCCAGCAGTCCAGACAGGGGCGGGGATGAGCAGTTCTTC
TRBJ2-5,many,TRBV14,TRBD2,CASSPLAGGQETQYF,TGTGCCAGCAGCCCCCTAGCGGGAGGGCAAGAGACCCAGTACTTC
TRBJ2-2,-,TRBV10-2,TRBD2,CASSEDSGRAGELFF,TGCGCCAGCAGTGAGGATAGCGGGAGGGCCGGGGAGCTGTTTTTT
TRBJ1-6,-,TRBV5-1,-,CASSLTASSYNSPLHF,TGCGCCAGCAGCTTGACAGCCAGCTCCTATAATTCACCCCTCCACTTT
TRBJ1-5,-,TRBV6-6,TRBD1,CASSRTGGADQPQHF,TGTGCCAGCAGCAGGACAGGGGGCGCCGATCAGCCCCAGCATTTT
TRBJ1-2,-,TRBV11-2,TRBD1,CASSLGTDYGYTF,TGTGCCAGCAGCTTGGGGACAGACTATGGCTACACCTTC
TRBJ2-2,-,TRBV3-1/TRBV3-2,TRBD1,CASSPRDRRAGELFF,TGTGCCAGCAGCCCTAGGGACAGGCGGGCCGGGGAGCTGTTTTTT
TRBJ1-2,few,TRBV6-1,TRBD1,CASSEYRTGGTSIYGYTF,TGTGCCAGCAGCGAATATAGGACAGGGGGTACTAGTATCTATGGCTACACCTTC
TRBJ1-6,-,TRBV5-5,-,CASSSREIAYNSPLHF,TGTGCCAGCAGCTCCAGGGAAATCGCCTATAATTCACCCCTCCACTTT
TRBJ2-7,-,TRBV2,-,CASSGPPWEQYF,TGTGCCAGCAGTGGGCCTCCTTGGGAGCAGTACTTC
TRBJ2-1,-,TRBV29-1,-,CSVERGGRREQFF,TGCAGCGTTGAAAGGGGGGGGCGGCGGGAGCAGTTCTTC
TRBJ2-3,-,TRBV2,-,CARDSGGADTQYF,TGTGCCAGGGACAGTGGGGGTGCAGATACGCAGTATTTT
TRBJ1-1,-,TRBV5-1,-,CASSLGVNTEAFF,TGCGCCAGCAGCTTGGGTGTAAACACTGAAGCTTTCTTT
TRBJ2-1,once,TRBV10-3,TRBD2,CASQQASGSYNEQFF,TGTGCCTCCCAACAGGCTAGCGGGAGCTACAATGAGCAGTTCTTC
TRBJ1-6,-,TRBV6-5,TRBD1,CASSTTGTGLSLHF,TGTGCCAGCAGTACTACCGGGACAGGGCTCTCCCTCCACTTT
TRBJ2-3,-,TRBV6-4,TRBD2,CASSVAGGPTDTQYF,TGTGCCAGCAGTGTCGCGGGAGGGCCGACAGATACGCAGTATTTT
TRBJ1-2,once,TRBV25-1,-,CASSERDGYTF,TGTGCCAGCAGTGAGAGGGATGGCTACACCTTC
TRBJ2-3,-,TRBV7-2,-,CASRRTGISTDTQYF,TGTGCCAGCAGACGCACAGGGATTAGCACAGATACGCAGTATTTT
TRBJ1-4,-,TRBV18,-,CASLGGDQLFF,TGTGCCAGCCTCGGGGGGGATCAACTGTTTTTT
TRBJ2-2,-,TRBV5-1,TRBD1,CASSSRDSPAAGELFF,TGCGCCAGCAGCTCCCGGGACAGCCCTGCGGCCGGGGAGCTGTTTTTT
TRBJ2-2,few,TRBV27,TRBD1,CASLNHRGSTGELFF,TGTGCCAGCCTTAACCACAGGGGAAGCACCGGGGAGCTGTTTTTT
TRBJ2-3,-,TRBV11-2,-,CASSQTPARPDTQYF,TGTGCCAGCAGCCAGACGCCGGCGAGGCCAGATACGCAGTATTTT
TRBJ1-2,-,TRBV27,-,CASSSNGQKGYTF,TGTGCCAGCAGTTCGAACGGACAGAAGGGCTACACCTTC
TRBJ2-5,-,TRBV6-5,TRBD1,CASSPGTGNTQYF,TGTGCCAGCAGTCCCGGGACAGGGAACACCCAGTACTTC
TRBJ1-5,-,TRBV28,-,CASRTTNQPQHF,TGTGCCAGCAGGACAACCAATCAGCCCCAGCATTTT
TRBJ2-1,-,TRBV7-2,-,CASSLNTPLGSNEQFF,TGTGCCAGCAGCTTAAACACTCCCCTCGGGTCCAATGAGCAGTTCTTC
TRBJ2-3,-,TRBV6-6,-,CASSFTRTSSTDTQYF,TGTGCCAGCAGTTTCACACGGACTTCCTCCACAGATACGCAGTATTTT
TRBJ1-1,-,TRBV19,TRBD1,CASTMEGTGGFRTEAFF,TGTGCCAGTACCATGGAGGGGACAGGGGGCTTTAGGACTGAAGCTTTCTTT
TRBJ2-1,-,TRBV3-1/TRBV3-2,TRBD2,CASSLAGGNNEQFF,TGTGCCAGCAGCCTAGCGGGAGGGAACAATGAGCAGTTCTTC
TRBJ1-2,-,TRBV27,-,CASSPREGTGGYTF,TGTGCCAGCAGTCCGCGCGAGGGTACGGGGGGCTACACCTTC
TRBJ2-3,medium-sized,TRBV27,-,CASSGTDFGQYF,TGTGCCAGCAGCGGGACTGATTTCGGGCAGTATTTT
TRBJ2-2,few,TRBV5-4,-,CASSLAEEGGTGELFF,TGTGCCAGCAGCTTGGCGGAGGAGGGAGGCACCGGGGAGCTGTTTTTT
TRBJ1-2,-,TRBV6-5,-,CASSRGQNAYGYTF,TGTGCCAGCAGCCGAGGACAGAACGCCTATGGCTACACCTTC
TRBJ2-2,-,TRBV29-1,TRBD2,CSARKSSGGDGGELFF,TGCAGCGCCCGAAAATCTAGCGGGGGCGATGGCGGGGAGCTGTTTTTT
TRBJ2-7,once,TRBV28,-,CASRVRGEQYF,TGTGCCAGCCGGGTCAGGGGCGAGCAGTACTTC
TRBJ1-5,-,TRBV6-1,-,CASSGAGRTRFAQPQHF,TGTGCCAGCAGTGGGGCGGGACGGACAAGATTCGCTCAGCCCCAGCATTTT
TRBJ1-1,-,TRBV19,-,CASSLGLEYTEAFF,TGTGCCAGTAGTTTAGGACTGGAGTACACTGAAGCTTTCTTT
TRBJ1-4,few,TRBV28,TRBD1,CASSSGQGTEKLFF,TGTGCCAGCAGCTCGGGACAGGGGACCGAAAAACTGTTTTTT
TRBJ1-5,few,TRBV5-5,TRBD1,CASSWGQGPYQPQHF,TGTGCCAGCAGCTGGGGACAGGGGCCGTATCAGCCCCAGCATTTT
TRBJ2-7,-,TRBV4-1,TRBD1,CASSRGQGRDEQYF,TGCGCCAGCAGCCGTGGACAGGGCAGGGACGAGCAGTACTTC
TRBJ2-5,-,TRBV29-1,-,CSVNRVGQETQYF,TGCAGCGTTAACAGGGTGGGCCAAGAGACCCAGTACTTC
TRBJ2-1,-,TRBV20-1,TRBD2,CSASRAGGPNEQFF,TGCAGTGCTAGTAGAGCGGGGGGGCCTAATGAGCAGTTCTTC
TRBJ2-5,-,TRBV29-1,-,CSAWTPYQETQYF,TGCAGCGCATGGACACCGTACCAAGAGACCCAGTACTTC
TRBJ2-4,-,TRBV7-2,-,CASRLGLEDIQYF,TGTGCCAGCAGACTTGGACTGGAAGACATTCAGTACTTC
TRBJ1-6,-,TRBV18,-,CASSPSAGIDSPLHF,TGTGCCAGCTCACCAAGTGCGGGGATCGATTCACCCCTCCACTTT